This is a list of T cell receptor beta chains from one sample in a study of blood T cell repertoires in COVID-19. Using immunoSEQ multiplex PCR, the repertoire was profiled, and TCRdb retains in-frame clones only, with some absent. The sample lists about 160,000 clones, 65% to 80% seen once, with approximately 8% in the top ten. The sample was peripheral blood. These receptors were obtained from a man aged 60-69 years with acute or convalescent COVID-19. Each CDR3 is given with its conserved first and last residue. Each record gives: J gene, D gene, V gene, clone size, CDR3 protein, CDR3 DNA. A D gene is named only where the DNA matches it firmly. Only part of the rows carry a size: once, few, many, or a class if the clone is expanded.

TRBJ1-3 | TRBD1 | TRBV9 | - | CASSVVPTGVSGNTIYF | TGTGCCAGCAGCGTAGTCCCGACAGGGGTTTCTGGAAACACCATATATTTT
TRBJ1-6 | TRBD1 | TRBV6-5 | - | CASNSGQGNSPLHF | TGTGCCAGCAATTCGGGACAGGGAAACTCACCCCTCCACTTT
TRBJ2-3 | TRBD1 | TRBV4-1 | few | CASSPRTGLMEDTQYF | TGCGCCAGCAGCCCCCGGACAGGGCTAATGGAGGATACGCAGTATTTT
TRBJ1-2 | TRBD1 | TRBV10-1 | - | CASSAGQNYGYTF | TGCGCCAGCAGCGCGGGACAGAACTATGGCTACACCTTC
TRBJ2-2 | TRBD1 | TRBV9 | - | CASSPRQGAIGELFF | TGTGCCAGCAGCCCGCGACAGGGGGCTATCGGGGAGCTGTTTTTT
TRBJ2-2 | - | TRBV3-1/TRBV3-2 | - | CASSQGVGAAGELFF | TGTGCCAGCAGCCAAGGGGTAGGGGCAGCTGGGGAGCTGTTTTTT
TRBJ1-1 | TRBD1 | TRBV28 | few | CASSLISTGVAFF | TGTGCCAGCAGTTTAATATCCACAGGGGTAGCTTTCTTT
TRBJ2-7 | TRBD1 | TRBV2 | - | CASSTYGTGGYYEQYF | TGTGCCAGCAGTACATATGGGACAGGGGGATATTACGAGCAGTACTTC
TRBJ2-1 | - | TRBV2 | - | CASSDGSLGSSYNEQFF | TGTGCCAGCAGTGATGGGTCCCTAGGCAGCTCCTACAATGAGCAGTTCTTC
TRBJ2-3 | - | TRBV9 | once | CASSVAQYTDTQYF | TGTGCCAGCAGCGTAGCACAGTACACAGATACGCAGTATTTT
TRBJ2-3 | TRBD1 | TRBV5-8 | - | CASSLYRGGTDTQYF | TGTGCCAGCAGCTTGTACAGGGGGGGCACAGATACGCAGTATTTT
TRBJ2-7 | - | TRBV6-5 | - | CASSPDGGPGEQYF | TGTGCCAGCAGCCCGGACGGGGGGCCCGGCGAGCAGTACTTC
TRBJ2-7 | - | TRBV5-1 | - | CASSSRPRDKPPYEQYF | TGCGCCAGCAGCTCTAGGCCGAGGGACAAGCCCCCCTACGAGCAGTACTTC
TRBJ2-5 | TRBD2 | TRBV18 | - | CASSPDMTSGGETQYF | TGTGCCAGCTCACCTGACATGACTAGCGGGGGAGAGACCCAGTACTTC
TRBJ2-5 | - | TRBV9 | - | CASSVGVQETQYF | TGTGCCAGCAGCGTCGGGGTCCAAGAGACCCAGTACTTC
TRBJ2-7 | - | TRBV5-1 | once | CASSPRVAYYEQYF | TGCGCCAGCAGCCCTCGGGTCGCCTACTACGAGCAGTACTTC
TRBJ1-2 | TRBD1 | TRBV28 | - | CASSSAGGTNYGYTF | TGTGCCAGCAGTTCCGCAGGGGGGACTAACTATGGCTACACCTTC